This T cell receptor (beta chain) was captured in a study of cytomegalovirus exposure and HLA in healthy donors. Study background: The study's early data release held about 85 million unique TCRs from HLA-typed donors.

In the case of this clone: The antigen remains undetermined.

It was with 60 Vbeta and 13 Jbeta primers that the PCR ran. The method was immunoSEQ multiplex PCR; TCRdb's version includes in-frame clones alone and lacks a portion of them. The sample has some 160,000 clones; about 85% are singletons. Broader study findings: About 87% or about 30% of the time was how often most TCR beta V segments were productive, according to an earlier analysis. Analysis performed later showed TCR beta chains linked to HLA being more clonally expanded than equally common others.

Per germline, CDR1 MDHEN and CDR2 SYDVKM. V was cut by 4 bases and J by 6 bases, with 19 bases left in between. This CDR3 region has 15 residues. The TCR sequence derives from a man aged 50 to 60 in good health and CMV-seropositive. Sample: PBMCs. The chain employs TRBV28 and TRBJ2-7; D perhaps matches TRBD1 (5 bases). CDR3 nucleotide sequence: TGTGCCAGCAGTTCCTCGGACACGAGCGCGGTCGAGCAGTACTTC. It is translated as CASSSSDTSAVEQYF.